These T cell receptor beta chains were read from a single sample in a study of shared clonotypes between healthy human individuals. Assay used: immunoSEQ multiplex PCR; TCRdb lists only in-frame clones, some missing. The sample lists around 1.6 million clones; approximately 98% were seen once. The sample comprised naive CD4+ T cells sorted from blood. These receptor sequences come from a man younger than 40 in good health. Each CDR3 is given with its conserved first and last residue.

>TRBJ2-3|TRBV15
CATSSRDRAPDTQYF
>TRBJ2-6|TRBV4-1
CASSQRGSGANVLTF
>TRBJ2-1|TRBV7-2
CASSLLAGSSYNEQFF
>TRBJ2-3|TRBV5-4
CASSPGLAGTIDTQYF
>TRBJ2-7|TRBV6-1
CASSENSYSYEQYF
>TRBJ1-2|TRBV6-5
CASSLGRAYGYTF
>TRBJ2-1|TRBV7-9
CASSRHGTSGIYEQFF
>TRBJ1-1|TRBV19
CASSIGTPGEAFF
>TRBJ2-1|TRBV7-9
CASSSFYEQFF
>TRBJ2-3|TRBV4-2
CASSQDGAWEEDTDTQYF
>TRBJ2-2|TRBV5-5
CASSLAGTDGELFF
>TRBJ1-5|TRBV6-4
CATGQEGPEYPNFQPQHF
>TRBJ1-5|TRBV15
CATSRERAMLGPQHF
>TRBJ2-2|TRBV11-3
CASSVGSGRSSGELFF
>TRBJ2-7|TRBV5-6
CASSLPGRYSYEQYF
>TRBJ2-5|TRBV5-1
CASSHFGPGRQETQYF